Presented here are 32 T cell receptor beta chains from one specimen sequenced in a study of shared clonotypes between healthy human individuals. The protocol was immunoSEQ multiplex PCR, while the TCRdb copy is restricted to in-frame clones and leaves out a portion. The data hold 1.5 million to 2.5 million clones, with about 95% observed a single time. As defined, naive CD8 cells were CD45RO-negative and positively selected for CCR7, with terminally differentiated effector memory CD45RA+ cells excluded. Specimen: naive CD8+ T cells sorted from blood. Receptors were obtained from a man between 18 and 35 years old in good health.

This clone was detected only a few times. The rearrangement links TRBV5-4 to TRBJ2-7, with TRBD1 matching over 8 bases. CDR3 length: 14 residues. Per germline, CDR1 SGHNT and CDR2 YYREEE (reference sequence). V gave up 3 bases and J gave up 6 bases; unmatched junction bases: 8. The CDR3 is CASSYLGQGGEQYF. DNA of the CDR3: TGTGCCAGCAGCTACCTCGGACAGGGAGGCGAGCAGTACTTC.

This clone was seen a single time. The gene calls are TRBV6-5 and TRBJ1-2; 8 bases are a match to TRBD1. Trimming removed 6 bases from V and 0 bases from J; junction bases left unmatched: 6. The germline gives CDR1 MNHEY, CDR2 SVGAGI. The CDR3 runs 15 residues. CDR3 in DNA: TGTGCCAGCAGCCCGGACAGGGCCACTAACTATGGCTACACCTTC. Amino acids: CASSPDRATNYGYTF.

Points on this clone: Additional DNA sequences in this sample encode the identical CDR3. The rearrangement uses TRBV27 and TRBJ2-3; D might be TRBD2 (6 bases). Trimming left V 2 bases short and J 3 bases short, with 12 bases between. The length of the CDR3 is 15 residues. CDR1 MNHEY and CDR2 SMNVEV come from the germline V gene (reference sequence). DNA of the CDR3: TGTGCCAGCAGTTTAGGAGGGAGTAGAACAGATACGCAGTATTTT. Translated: CASSLGGSRTDTQYF.

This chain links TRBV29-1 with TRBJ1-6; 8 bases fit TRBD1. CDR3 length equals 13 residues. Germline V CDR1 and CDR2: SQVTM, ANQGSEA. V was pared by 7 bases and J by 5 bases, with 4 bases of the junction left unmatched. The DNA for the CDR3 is TGCAGCGCCTCGACAGGGGATAATTCACCCCTCCACTTT. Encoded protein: CSASTGDNSPLHF.

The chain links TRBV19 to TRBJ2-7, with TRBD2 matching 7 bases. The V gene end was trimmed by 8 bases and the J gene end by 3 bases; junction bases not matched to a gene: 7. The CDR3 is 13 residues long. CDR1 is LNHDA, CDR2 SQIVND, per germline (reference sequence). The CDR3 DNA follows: TGTGCCAGTGGAAGCGGGACGGACTACGAGCAGTACTTC. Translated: CASGSGTDYEQYF.

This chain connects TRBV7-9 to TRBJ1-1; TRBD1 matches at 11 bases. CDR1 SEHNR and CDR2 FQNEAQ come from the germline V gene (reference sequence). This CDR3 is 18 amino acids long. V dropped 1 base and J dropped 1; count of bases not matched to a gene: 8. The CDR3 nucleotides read TGTGCCAGCAGCTTAGACCCGGGACAGGGGGACTCGAACACTGAAGCTTTCTTT. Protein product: CASSLDPGQGDSNTEAFF. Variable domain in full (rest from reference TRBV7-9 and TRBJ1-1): DTGVSQNPRHKITKRGQNVTFRCDPISEHNRLYWYRQTLGQGPEFLTYFQNEAQLEKSRLLSDRFSAERPKGSFSTLEIQRTEQGDSAMYLCASSLDPGQGDSNTEAFFGQGTRLTVV.

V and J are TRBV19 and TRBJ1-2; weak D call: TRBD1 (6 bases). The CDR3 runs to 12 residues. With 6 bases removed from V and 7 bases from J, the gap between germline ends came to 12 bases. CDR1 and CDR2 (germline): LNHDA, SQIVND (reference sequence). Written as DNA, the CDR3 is TGTGCCAGTAGACAGGGACTTGCTGGCTACACCTTC. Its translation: CASRQGLAGYTF.

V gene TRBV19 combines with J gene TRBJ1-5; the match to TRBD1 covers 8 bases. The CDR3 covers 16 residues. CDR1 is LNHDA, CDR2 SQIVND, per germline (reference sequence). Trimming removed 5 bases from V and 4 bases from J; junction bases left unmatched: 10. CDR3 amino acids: CASSAIGQGANQPQHF. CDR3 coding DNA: TGTGCCAGTAGTGCAATTGGACAGGGCGCAAATCAGCCCCAGCATTTT.

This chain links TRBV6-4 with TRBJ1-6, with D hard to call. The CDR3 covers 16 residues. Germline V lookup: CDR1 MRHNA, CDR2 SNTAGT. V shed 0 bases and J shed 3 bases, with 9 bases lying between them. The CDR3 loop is CASSDSADLYNSPLHF. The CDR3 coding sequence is TGTGCCAGCAGTGACTCGGCGGATCTCTATAATTCACCCCTCCACTTT.

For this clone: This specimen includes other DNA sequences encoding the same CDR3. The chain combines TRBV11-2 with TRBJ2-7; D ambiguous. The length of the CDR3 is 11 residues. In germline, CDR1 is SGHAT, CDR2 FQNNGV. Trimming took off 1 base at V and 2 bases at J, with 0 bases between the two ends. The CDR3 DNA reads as TGTGCCAGCAGCTTAGCCTACGAGCAGTACTTC. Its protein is CASSLAYEQYF.

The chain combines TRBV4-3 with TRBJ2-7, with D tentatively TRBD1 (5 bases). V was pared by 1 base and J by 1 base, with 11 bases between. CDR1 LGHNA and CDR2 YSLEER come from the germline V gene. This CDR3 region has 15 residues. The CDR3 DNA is TGCGCCAGCAGCCAAGTTTTTGCAGGGTCCTACGAGCAGTACTTC. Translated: CASSQVFAGSYEQYF.

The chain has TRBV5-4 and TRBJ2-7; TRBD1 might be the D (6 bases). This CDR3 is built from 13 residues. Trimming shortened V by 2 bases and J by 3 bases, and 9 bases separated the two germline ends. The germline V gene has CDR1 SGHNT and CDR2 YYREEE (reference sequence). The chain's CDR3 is CASSFGTRYEQYF. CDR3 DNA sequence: TGTGCCAGCAGCTTCGGGACACGCTACGAGCAGTACTTC.

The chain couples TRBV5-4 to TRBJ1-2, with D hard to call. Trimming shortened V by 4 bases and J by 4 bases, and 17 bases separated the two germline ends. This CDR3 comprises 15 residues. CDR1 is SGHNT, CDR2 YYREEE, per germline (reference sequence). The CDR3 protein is CASSPPGAEFYGYTF. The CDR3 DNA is TGTGCCAGCAGCCCTCCCGGCGCAGAGTTCTATGGCTACACCTTC.

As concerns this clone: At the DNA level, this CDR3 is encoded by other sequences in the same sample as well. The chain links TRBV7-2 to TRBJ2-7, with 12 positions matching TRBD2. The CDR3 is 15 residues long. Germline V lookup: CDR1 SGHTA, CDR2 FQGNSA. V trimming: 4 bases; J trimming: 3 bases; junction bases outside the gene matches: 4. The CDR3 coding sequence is TGTGCCAGCAGCTCGGGACTAGCGGGTGGCTACGAGCAGTACTTC. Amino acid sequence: CASSSGLAGGYEQYF.

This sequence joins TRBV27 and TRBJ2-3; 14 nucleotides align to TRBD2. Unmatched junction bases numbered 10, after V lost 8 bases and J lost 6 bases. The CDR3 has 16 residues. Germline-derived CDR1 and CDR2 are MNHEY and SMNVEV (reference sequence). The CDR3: CASGRLAGGYVDTQYF. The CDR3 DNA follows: TGTGCCAGCGGACGACTAGCGGGAGGGTACGTGGATACGCAGTATTTT.

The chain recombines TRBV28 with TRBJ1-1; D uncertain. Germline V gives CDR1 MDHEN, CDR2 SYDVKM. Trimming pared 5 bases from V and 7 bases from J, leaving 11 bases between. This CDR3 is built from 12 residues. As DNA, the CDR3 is TGTGCCAGCAGTCACCTCAGGATTGAAGCTTTCTTT. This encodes CASSHLRIEAFF.

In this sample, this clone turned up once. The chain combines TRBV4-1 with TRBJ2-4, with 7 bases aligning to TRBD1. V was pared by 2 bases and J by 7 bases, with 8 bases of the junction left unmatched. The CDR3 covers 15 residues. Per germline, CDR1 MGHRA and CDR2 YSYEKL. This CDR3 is CASSQRGTVSNIQYF. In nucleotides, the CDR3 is TGCGCCAGCAGCCAAAGGGGGACAGTATCCAACATTCAGTACTTC.

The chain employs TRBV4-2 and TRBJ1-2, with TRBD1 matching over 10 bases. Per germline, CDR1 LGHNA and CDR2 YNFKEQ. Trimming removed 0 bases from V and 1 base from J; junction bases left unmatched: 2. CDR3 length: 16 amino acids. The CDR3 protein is CASSQEWDRGNYGYTF. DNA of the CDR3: TGTGCCAGCAGCCAAGAATGGGACAGGGGTAACTATGGCTACACCTTC.

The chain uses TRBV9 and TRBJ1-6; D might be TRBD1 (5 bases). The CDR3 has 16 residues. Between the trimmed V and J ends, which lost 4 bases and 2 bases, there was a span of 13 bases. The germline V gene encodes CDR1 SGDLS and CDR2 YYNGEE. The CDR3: CASSTGTAAYNSPLHF. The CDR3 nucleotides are TGTGCCAGCAGCACCGGGACGGCCGCCTATAATTCACCCCTCCACTTT.

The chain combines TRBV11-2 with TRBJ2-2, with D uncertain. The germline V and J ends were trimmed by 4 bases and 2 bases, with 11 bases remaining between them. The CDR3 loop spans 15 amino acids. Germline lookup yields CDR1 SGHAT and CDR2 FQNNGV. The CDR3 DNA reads TGTGCCAGCAGCTCCGAAAGGTTTAACACCGGGGAGCTGTTTTTT. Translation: CASSSERFNTGELFF.

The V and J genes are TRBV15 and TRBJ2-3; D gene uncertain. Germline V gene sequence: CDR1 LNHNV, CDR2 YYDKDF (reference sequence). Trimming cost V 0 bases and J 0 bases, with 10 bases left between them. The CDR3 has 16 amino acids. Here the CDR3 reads CATSRESGPSTDTQYF. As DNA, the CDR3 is TGTGCCACCAGCAGAGAATCCGGGCCTAGCACAGATACGCAGTATTTT.

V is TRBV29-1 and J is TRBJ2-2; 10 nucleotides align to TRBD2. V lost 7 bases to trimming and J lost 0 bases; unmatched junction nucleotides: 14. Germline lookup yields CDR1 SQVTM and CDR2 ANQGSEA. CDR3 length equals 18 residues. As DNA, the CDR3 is TGCAGCGCCCTCGGAGGGCTAGCGGGGGCCACGAACACCGGGGAGCTGTTTTTT. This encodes CSALGGLAGATNTGELFF.

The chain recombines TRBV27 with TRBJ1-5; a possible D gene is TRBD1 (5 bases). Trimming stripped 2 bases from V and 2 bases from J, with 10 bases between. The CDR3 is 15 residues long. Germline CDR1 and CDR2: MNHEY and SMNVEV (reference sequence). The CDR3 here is CASSLLGEGNQPQHF. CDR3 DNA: TGTGCCAGCAGTTTACTAGGGGAAGGCAATCAGCCCCAGCATTTT.

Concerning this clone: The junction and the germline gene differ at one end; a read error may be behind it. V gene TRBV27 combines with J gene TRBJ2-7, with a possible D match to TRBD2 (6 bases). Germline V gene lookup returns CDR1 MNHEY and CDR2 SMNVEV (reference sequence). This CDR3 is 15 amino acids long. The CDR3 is CASSLFSGLGGEQYF. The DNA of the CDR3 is TGTGCCAGCAGCTTATTCTCGGGCTTGGGGGGCGAGCAGTACTTC.

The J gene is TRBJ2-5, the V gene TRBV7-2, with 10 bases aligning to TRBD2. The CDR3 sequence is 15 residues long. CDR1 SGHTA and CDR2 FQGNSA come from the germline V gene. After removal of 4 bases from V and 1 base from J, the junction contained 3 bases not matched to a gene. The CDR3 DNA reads TGTGCCAGCAGCTCCCGGACTAGCGGCCAAGAGACCCAGTACTTC. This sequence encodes CASSSRTSGQETQYF.

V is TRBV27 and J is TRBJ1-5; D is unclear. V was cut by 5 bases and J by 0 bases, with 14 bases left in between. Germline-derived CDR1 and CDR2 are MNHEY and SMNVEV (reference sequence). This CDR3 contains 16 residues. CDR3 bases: TGTGCCAGCAGTCCCTCCTGGGGAAATAGCAATCAGCCCCAGCATTTT. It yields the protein CASSPSWGNSNQPQHF.

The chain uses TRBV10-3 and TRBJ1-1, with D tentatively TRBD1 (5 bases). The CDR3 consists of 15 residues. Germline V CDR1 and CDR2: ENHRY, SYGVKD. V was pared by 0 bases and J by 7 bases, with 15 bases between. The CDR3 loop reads CAISESEFGGLEAFF. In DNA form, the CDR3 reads TGTGCCATCAGTGAGTCGGAGTTCGGGGGTCTTGAAGCTTTCTTT.

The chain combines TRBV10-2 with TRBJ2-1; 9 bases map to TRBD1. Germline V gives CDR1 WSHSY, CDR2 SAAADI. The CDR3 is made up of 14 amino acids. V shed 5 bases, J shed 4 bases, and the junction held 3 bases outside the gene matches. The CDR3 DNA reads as TGCGCCAGCAGTCGGGACAGGGATTACAATGAGCAGTTCTTC. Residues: CASSRDRDYNEQFF.

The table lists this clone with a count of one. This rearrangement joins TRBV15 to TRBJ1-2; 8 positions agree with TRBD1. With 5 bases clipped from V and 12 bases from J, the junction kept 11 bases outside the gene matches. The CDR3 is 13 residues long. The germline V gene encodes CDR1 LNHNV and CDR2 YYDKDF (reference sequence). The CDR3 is CATSDQGARNDTF. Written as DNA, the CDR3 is TGTGCCACCAGCGATCAGGGGGCGCGGAATGACACCTTC.

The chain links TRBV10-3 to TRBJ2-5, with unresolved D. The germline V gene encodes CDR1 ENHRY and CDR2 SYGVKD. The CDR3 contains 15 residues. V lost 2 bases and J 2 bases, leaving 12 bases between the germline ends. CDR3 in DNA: TGTGCCATCAGTGAGCCCCATGAACTGCAAGAGACCCAGTACTTC. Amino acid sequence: CAISEPHELQETQYF.

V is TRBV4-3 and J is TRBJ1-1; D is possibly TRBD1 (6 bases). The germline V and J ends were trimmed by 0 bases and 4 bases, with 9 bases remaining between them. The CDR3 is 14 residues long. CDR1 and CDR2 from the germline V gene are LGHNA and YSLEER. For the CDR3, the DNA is TGCGCCAGCAGCCAAGATCAGGGGTTCACTGAAGCTTTCTTT. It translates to CASSQDQGFTEAFF.

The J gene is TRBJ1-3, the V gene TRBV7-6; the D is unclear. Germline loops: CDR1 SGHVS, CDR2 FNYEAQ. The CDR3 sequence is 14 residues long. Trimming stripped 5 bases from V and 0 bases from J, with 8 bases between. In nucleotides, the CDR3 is TGTGCCAGCAGCCTAACCCCCTCTGGAAACACCATATATTTT. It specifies CASSLTPSGNTIYF.